Below, 31 T cell receptor beta chains from the same sample are listed, as sequenced in a study of blood T cell repertoires in COVID-19. Profiled with immunoSEQ multiplex PCR; TCRdb holds only in-frame clones, not every one. The profile shows about 240,000 clones, around 88% of them singletons. Sequencing input: PBMCs or T cells enriched from blood (not recorded which). The receptor set was obtained from a woman in her thirties who had recovered from COVID-19.

This clone has just a few counts. The genes are TRBV5-1 and TRBJ2-1; 9 bases agree with TRBD2. Germline V CDR1 and CDR2: SGHRS, YFSETQ. The CDR3 extends over 16 amino acids. The V segment lost 0 bases and the J segment 5 bases; nucleotides outside the gene matches: 6. The CDR3 DNA reads TGCGCCAGCAGCTTGGGCCCTAGCGGGACTAACAATGAGCAGTTCTTC. Translation gives CASSLGPSGTNNEQFF.

The chain uses TRBV28 and TRBJ2-3; TRBD1 is a possible D gene (6 bases). Germline assignment: CDR1 MDHEN and CDR2 SYDVKM. The CDR3 is 15 amino acids. With 2 bases removed from V and 5 bases from J, the gap between germline ends came to 14 bases. This chain's CDR3 is CASSLPGVGRDTQYF. The DNA of the CDR3 is TGTGCCAGCAGTTTACCAGGGGTTGGTCGAGATACGCAGTATTTT.

Note on this clone: The same CDR3 also results from other DNA sequences found in this sample. The chain joins TRBV5-1 to TRBJ1-1; D uncertain. Germline loops: CDR1 SGHRS, CDR2 YFSETQ. Deletions cut 0 bases from V and 1 base from J, with 7 bases between. The CDR3 runs to 14 residues. The CDR3 reads CASSLARGNTEAFF. The CDR3 region has the DNA TGCGCCAGCAGCTTGGCCCGAGGGAACACTGAAGCTTTCTTT.

V gene TRBV24-1 combines with J gene TRBJ1-5; perhaps TRBD1 as D (6 bases). Trimming took 9 bases from V and 4 from J, leaving 18 bases between them. Germline-derived CDR1 and CDR2 are KGHDR and SFDVKD. CDR3 size: 15 residues. This CDR3 reads CATSGSGTKNQPQHF. The DNA of the CDR3 is TGTGCCACCTCTGGATCCGGGACAAAAAATCAGCCCCAGCATTTT.

The V and J genes are TRBV10-3 and TRBJ2-7; 10 positions agree with TRBD1. CDR3 size: 14 residues. Germline trimming cut 5 bases from V and 6 bases from J; bases unmatched to any gene: 7. CDR1 is ENHRY and CDR2 is SYGVKD in the germline V gene. CDR3 coding DNA: TGTGCCATCAGTACTCTGACAGGGGGCCTCGAGCAGTACTTC. Translating gives CAISTLTGGLEQYF.

V is TRBV3-1 (or the pseudogene TRBV3-2) and J is TRBJ1-1; no reliable D call. The CDR3 length is 13 residues. The germline V gene encodes CDR1 LGHDT and CDR2 YNNKEL (reference sequence). V gave up 1 base and J gave up 7 bases, with 10 bases separating them. The CDR3 bases are TGTGCCAGCAGCCAAGCGAGCCGTATTGAAGCTTTCTTT. It is translated as CASSQASRIEAFF.

V and J are TRBV28 and TRBJ1-5; no reliable D call. Germline V lookup: CDR1 MDHEN, CDR2 SYDVKM. V lost 5 bases to trimming and J lost 0 bases, with 11 bases between them. The CDR3 covers 15 residues. CDR3 in amino acids: CASSHRGSSNQPQHF. CDR3 coding DNA: TGTGCCAGCAGTCACCGAGGGAGTAGCAATCAGCCCCAGCATTTT.

This chain uses TRBV11-1 with TRBJ2-1, with D hard to call. The CDR3 has 15 amino acids. Trimming removed 5 bases at V and 0 bases at J, with 11 bases between. From germline, CDR1 is SGHAT and CDR2 FQDESV (reference sequence). The CDR3 is CASSPRLSSYNEQFF. The CDR3 DNA reads TGTGCCAGCAGCCCCCGACTCAGCTCCTACAATGAGCAGTTCTTC.

The chain joins TRBV27 to TRBJ1-2; TRBD1 matches 9 bases. The length of the CDR3 is 13 residues. The germline V gene encodes CDR1 MNHEY and CDR2 SMNVEV (reference sequence). The V segment lost 4 bases and the J segment 8 bases; nucleotides outside the gene matches: 5. CDR3 region: CASSSNRGRGYTF. The CDR3 DNA reads as TGTGCCAGCAGTTCCAACAGGGGGCGGGGCTACACCTTC.

V usage is TRBV5-1 and J usage is TRBJ1-3; the D is unclear. CDR3 length: 14 amino acids. The germline gives CDR1 SGHRS, CDR2 YFSETQ. V dropped 7 bases and J dropped 2 bases, with 13 bases sitting between them. The CDR3 region has the DNA TGCGCCAGCTCAGGCGGGGAAACTGGAAACACCATATATTTT. This translates into CASSGGETGNTIYF.

The rearrangement joins TRBV12-3 or TRBV12-4 to TRBJ2-7, with a possible D match to TRBD2 (5 bases). The CDR3 has 12 residues. Trimming shortened V by 2 bases and J by 7 bases, and 9 bases separated the two germline ends. CDR3: CASSLWLAEQYF. CDR3 nucleotide sequence: TGTGCCAGCAGTTTATGGCTAGCTGAGCAGTACTTC.

This chain connects TRBV6-5 to TRBJ1-4, with TRBD1 matching 7 bases. Germline trimming cut 7 bases from V and 7 bases from J; bases unmatched to any gene: 9. The CDR3 has 14 residues. Germline CDR1 is MNHEY and CDR2 is SVGAGI. The chain's CDR3 is CASIRQGKSEKLFF. The CDR3 DNA sequence: TGTGCCAGCATCAGACAGGGAAAGAGTGAAAAACTGTTTTTT.

The rearrangement links TRBV7-2 to TRBJ1-4, with 8 bases lining up with TRBD1. This CDR3 contains 17 residues. Germline loops: CDR1 SGHTA, CDR2 FQGNSA. The V gene end was trimmed by 5 bases and the J gene end by 1 base; junction bases not matched to a gene: 9. This CDR3 reads CASSGSTGVRTNEKLFF. The CDR3 bases are TGTGCCAGCAGCGGTTCGACAGGGGTTAGAACTAATGAAAAACTGTTTTTT.

The chain has TRBV18 and TRBJ2-6, with TRBD2 matching over 7 bases. The V gene end was trimmed by 4 bases and the J gene end by 2 bases; junction bases not matched to a gene: 2. CDR3 length equals 15 residues. CDR1 and CDR2 from the germline V gene are KGHSH and LQKENI. The CDR3 coding sequence is TGTGCCAGCTCACTCGCGGGAGCTGGGGCCAACGTCCTGACTTTC. It yields the protein CASSLAGAGANVLTF.

The chain recombines TRBV27 with TRBJ2-1, with 7 bases lining up with TRBD2. J lost 10 bases, V lost 6 bases, and 21 bases had no gene match. Germline CDR1 reads MNHEY; CDR2 reads SMNVEV (reference sequence). The CDR3 spans 17 residues. In DNA, the CDR3 is TGTGCCAGCAGCCCCCAACCCCGGGACTATACCGCGATGGAGCAGTTCTTC. Its translation is CASSPQPRDYTAMEQFF.

This clone was observed a single time. The chain is built from TRBV28 and TRBJ1-2; 8 positions match TRBD1. With V trimmed by 1 base and J by 13 bases, 8 bases remained unmatched. Germline V gene data show CDR1 as MDHEN and CDR2 as SYDVKM. This CDR3 contains 13 residues. The CDR3 DNA sequence: TGTGCCAGCAGTTTATTGGACAGGGACTTTTCCACCTTC. Its translation is CASSLLDRDFSTF.

The chain couples TRBV6-5 to TRBJ2-7, with 9 bases that match TRBD2. CDR1 is MNHEY, CDR2 SVGAGI, per germline. After removal of 6 bases from V and 5 bases from J, the junction contained 11 bases not matched to a gene. The CDR3 totals 15 residues. CDR3 sequence: CASRGLAGNENEQYF. In DNA, the CDR3 is TGTGCCAGCAGGGGCCTAGCGGGGAATGAGAACGAGCAGTACTTC.

The rearrangement links TRBV6-5 to TRBJ2-7; 9 positions match TRBD2. This CDR3 has 15 amino acids. Unmatched junction bases numbered 7, after V lost 7 bases and J lost 0 bases. Germline V gives CDR1 MNHEY, CDR2 SVGAGI. CDR3 in DNA: TGTGCCAGCATCCCTCTAGCGGGAAGCTCCTACGAGCAGTACTTC. Translated, it gives CASIPLAGSSYEQYF.

The V and J genes are TRBV27 and TRBJ2-1; TRBD1 matches at 7 bases. Trimming cost V 5 bases and J 4 bases; bases outside gene matches: 14. The CDR3 consists of 17 residues. Per germline, CDR1 MNHEY and CDR2 SMNVEV (reference sequence). CDR3: CASSTHGGQAAYNEQFF. The CDR3 DNA reads as TGTGCCAGCAGTACACACGGCGGACAGGCCGCATACAATGAGCAGTTCTTC.

The gene calls are TRBV28 and TRBJ1-1, with a possible D match to TRBD1 (6 bases). The V end lost 7 bases, the J end lost 10 bases, and 13 bases lay between the germline ends. Germline loops: CDR1 MDHEN, CDR2 SYDVKM. The CDR3 is made up of 11 amino acids. This chain's CDR3 is CASKLLGGAFF. The DNA of the CDR3 is TGTGCCAGCAAATTATTAGGGGGAGCTTTCTTT.

The genes are TRBV5-8 and TRBJ1-4; 7 bases are a match to TRBD1. Losses at the gene ends were 0 bases for V and 4 bases for J; bases not matched to a gene: 3. Per the germline V gene, CDR1 is SGHTS and CDR2 is YDEGEE. The CDR3 sequence is 15 residues long. CDR3 DNA: TGTGCCAGCAGCTTGGTGGACAGGAATAATGAAAAACTGTTTTTT. Its protein is CASSLVDRNNEKLFF.

This clone turned up a few times. The chain employs TRBV27 and TRBJ2-1; 9 bases agree with TRBD2. The CDR3 runs to 17 residues. V lost 5 bases and J lost 9; bases outside the gene matches: 17. In germline, CDR1 is MNHEY, CDR2 SMNVEV (reference sequence). The CDR3 region is CASSIRGVAGDKSEQFF. The CDR3 DNA is TGTGCCAGCAGTATTAGAGGGGTAGCGGGAGATAAGAGTGAGCAGTTCTTC.

The chain recombines TRBV5-1 with TRBJ1-2, with D possibly matching TRBD1 (5 bases). V dropped 0 bases and J dropped 4 bases, with 10 bases sitting between them. CDR1 is SGHRS, CDR2 YFSETQ, per germline. The CDR3 totals 14 residues. CDR3 sequence: CASSLETATYGYTF. Written as DNA, the CDR3 is TGCGCCAGCAGCTTGGAGACAGCTACCTATGGCTACACCTTC.

The rearrangement uses TRBV7-2 and TRBJ1-1; 8 nucleotides line up with TRBD1. This CDR3 contains 15 residues. Looked up from germline, CDR1 is SGHTA and CDR2 is FQGNSA. Germline trimming cut 3 bases from V and 3 bases from J; bases unmatched to any gene: 6. This CDR3 reads CASSLETGEHTEAFF. CDR3 coding DNA: TGTGCCAGCAGCTTGGAGACAGGGGAGCACACTGAAGCTTTCTTT.

The chain recombines TRBV4-3 with TRBJ1-6; 9 nucleotides align to TRBD1. The length of the CDR3 is 15 residues. Germline CDR1 reads LGHNA; CDR2 reads YSLEER. V was clipped by 1 base and J by 7 bases; unmatched bases: 2. In DNA form, the CDR3 reads TGCGCCAGCAGCCAAGGGGACAGGGTAAATTCACCCCTCCACTTT. Translation gives CASSQGDRVNSPLHF.

This chain joins TRBV5-4 and TRBJ1-1; D ambiguous. The length of the CDR3 is 12 residues. Trimming took 5 bases from V and 6 from J, leaving 11 bases between them. From germline, CDR1 is SGHNT and CDR2 YYREEE (reference sequence). CDR3 nucleotide sequence: TGTGCCAGCAGTAATGACTCCCCTGAAGCTTTCTTT. Its protein product is CASSNDSPEAFF.

V gene TRBV7-9 combines with J gene TRBJ1-6; D is ambiguous. CDR3 length: 14 residues. CDR1 and CDR2 (germline): SEHNR, FQNEAQ (reference sequence). V was clipped by 1 base and J by 9 bases, with 10 bases between them. In DNA, the CDR3 is TGTGCCAGCAGCTTAGATCAGGAGGTTTCACCCCTCCACTTT. Encoded protein: CASSLDQEVSPLHF.

V and J are TRBV18 and TRBJ1-5; 7 bases line up with TRBD1. CDR1 is KGHSH and CDR2 is LQKENI in the germline V gene. This CDR3 region has 13 residues. V lost 6 bases to trimming and J lost 4 bases; unmatched junction nucleotides: 3. The CDR3 DNA sequence: TGTGCCAGCTCGTCGGGACAGAATCAGCCCCAGCATTTT. As protein: CASSSGQNQPQHF.

V is TRBV4-3 and J is TRBJ1-2, with 8 bases fitting TRBD1. CDR1 is LGHNA, CDR2 YSLEER, per germline. The CDR3 length is 16 residues. The ends lost 4 bases at V and 6 bases at J; junction bases unmatched: 13. Here the CDR3 reads CASSPGQGRRWHGYTF. The CDR3 coding sequence is TGCGCCAGCAGCCCAGGACAGGGAAGGAGGTGGCATGGCTACACCTTC.

The J gene is TRBJ2-7, the V gene TRBV27, with 9 bases identical to TRBD1. This CDR3 has 15 residues. From germline, CDR1 is MNHEY and CDR2 SMNVEV (reference sequence). V gave up 4 bases and J gave up 7 bases; unmatched junction bases: 11. The CDR3 DNA reads TGTGCCAGCAGTTCTCCCGGGACAGGGCGCTGGGAGCAGTACTTC. Encoded protein: CASSSPGTGRWEQYF.

V gene TRBV29-1 combines with J gene TRBJ2-1; 13 nucleotides match TRBD2. The CDR3 is 18 amino acids. V shed 6 bases, J shed 0 bases, and the junction held 11 bases outside the gene matches. The germline V gene encodes CDR1 SQVTM and CDR2 ANQGSEA. This CDR3 is CSVDAGTSGTLSYNEQFF. CDR3 bases: TGCAGCGTGGACGCCGGGACTAGCGGGACTCTCTCCTACAATGAGCAGTTCTTC.